The sequence of this T cell receptor beta chain was determined in a study of blood T cells in healthy people across ages (dated by TCRdb to the mid-2010s). With respect to the entire study: Template switching captured roughly one uniquely barcoded TCR beta cDNA molecule per two T cells in model experiments. To track age-related changes in TCR beta repertoire diversity, the study relied on deep sequencing normalized with unique cDNA molecular identifiers. The donors were split into four age groups: young (average approximately 16 years), middle-aged (roughly 40), aged (approximately 59) and long-lived (approximately 89). Two additional independent replicas of 1 million unique cDNA reads from the same blood draw were analyzed for two donors (one aged 18 to 30 and one aged 80 or older). What the work shows at the level of the full study, not this receptor alone: Bulk unsorted PBMC profiling prevented conclusive comparison of naive and antigen-experienced compartments. The percentage of naive T cells measured by flow cytometry correlated strongly with observed TCR beta diversity. The long-lived group showed more naive CD4+ T cells, fewer expanded clones and increased TCR diversity than the aged group, suggesting age selection. Because donor CMV infection status was unknown, age-related changes in expanded clonotypes were potentially confounded. As age increased, observed TCR beta diversity per million T cells dropped in a roughly linear way, and a significant reduction was already evident by age about 36. Estimates of total diversity based on one million sequenced T cells were considered lower bounds and underestimates.

The library was made by 5' RACE. TCRdb records Illumina HiSeq 2500 as the sequencer. A second PCR of about 7 to 12 cycles was performed with a sample-barcoded 5' primer and a J-beta primer mix. A unique molecular identifier was introduced onto each TCR beta cDNA molecule by a template-switch 5' adaptor carrying 12 random nucleotides. Each sample yielded at least 3 million CDR3-containing paired-end reads. All of the RNA was converted into first-strand cDNA using the Mint cDNA synthesis kit, with a TRBC-specific oligonucleotide serving as the primer. Following uracil-DNA glycosylase treatment, a first 18-cycle PCR with universal primers M1SS and BC2_uni_R was performed on all cDNA. In the source study's methods: Normalization of each sample was performed by random selection of 1 million high-quality reads, each carrying a distinct molecular identifier. Reads sharing molecular identifiers were discarded rather than binned into consensus sequences. MiTCR, run with a Q25 quality threshold and the strictest error-elimination algorithm, handled CDR3 identification, clonotype clustering and error correction. A nonparametric unseen species model with Euler transformation was used to estimate a lower bound on total TCR beta diversity. The public reads were reanalyzed by TCRdb: fastp trimming at Q25, MiXCR alignment, in-frame beta chains only. A single entry per CDR3 protein holds the most common genes and DNA from its merged rows. These V and J calls derive from TCRdb rather than the authors' analysis. The sample table records around 520,000 distinct CDR3 sequences; around 27% of these occur just once. The ten largest make up under 4.5% of the sample.

The germline V gene gives CDR1 as SNHLY and CDR2 as FYNNEI. Trimming at the junction amounts to 4 bases on V and 0 bases on J, and the germline ends lie 28 bases apart. Taken from cysteine to phenylalanine, the CDR3 has 22 residues. The read is trimmed to its CDR3 DNA, 66 bases read in frame from base 1. The 39 donors, aged about 6 to 100 years, were systemically healthy Caucasian individuals from Russia. About 10 milliliters of peripheral blood were collected from each donor into EDTA-treated Vacutainer tubes. Ficoll-Paque density-gradient centrifugation was used to isolate PBMCs, with at least 7 million per sample. Trizol reagent was used to extract total RNA from PBMCs, with at least 5.5 micrograms per sample. For every donor, flow cytometry on a PBMC aliquot measured the percentage of naive CD45RAhigh/CD27high T cells. This clonotype showed up just a few times. Its binding antigen is unknown. Per-base quality was not reported, and no clone a single base away is much larger than it.

The same specimen was also included in a second study, on T cells of mothers and their children. As noted in the second study: Nine systemically healthy Caucasian individuals, comprising three mothers and their six children, were included as donors. cDNA synthesis consumed the entire amount of extracted RNA, loaded at approximately 1.6 ug RNA in each 15 ul reaction. Sample barcodes and 2-4 random nucleotides were added via the M1S primer in the second PCR. Over 8.5 million TCR beta CDR3 reads were obtained for each mother, and approximately 3 million reads were obtained for each child. TCR recombination output is similarly shaped by thymic selection in related and unrelated pairs, with a minor effect exerted by inherited differences. Normalized repertoire overlap in related mother-child pairs was always slightly higher than in unrelated mother-child pairs, but the difference was never significant. Persistent microchimeric T cell clones were not detected, at a sensitivity of 95 to 100 clones per million clonotypes. Deep NGS was used in the study to compare the TCR beta repertoires of mothers and children and to look for features that separate related mother-child pairs from unrelated individuals. On average, the children were roughly 10 +/- 4 years old, while the mothers were roughly 40 +/- 4 years old. After adapter ligation with NEBNext reagents, the libraries were sequenced on Illumina HiSeq 2000 with 100+100 nt paired-end reads. Mother and child libraries were prepared a month apart and sequenced in separate runs to prevent cross-contamination. For each donor, between about 500,000 and 2,200,000 distinct TCR beta clonotypes were identified. Naive TCR beta clonotypes were estimated from low-frequency clonotypes matched to each donor's FACS-determined naive share, without sorting.

The sequence was obtained from a boy aged 2 to 10 in good health. The chain is encoded by TRBV2 joined to TRBJ2-6, with the D segment identity uncertain. Sequenced input: blood. CDR3 reads: CASSGFPSRWARTHSGANVLTF. Read as DNA, the sequence is TGTGCCAGCAGTGGTTTCCCGTCCCGGTGGGCCAGGACGCACTCTGGGGCCAACGTCCTGACTTTC.